This passage covers 17 T cell receptor beta chains from one sample sequenced in a study of blood T cell repertoires in COVID-19. Here immunoSEQ multiplex PCR was the method, and the copy in TCRdb shows in-frame clones only, minus some. The sample lists over 90,000 clones, about nine tenths occurring once. Specimen: peripheral blood. Receptors were obtained from a man aged 50 to 60 with acute or convalescent COVID-19.

This chain joins TRBV11-2 and TRBJ1-2, with 11 bases fitting TRBD1. Germline V gene data show CDR1 as SGHAT and CDR2 as FQNNGV. Unmatched junction bases numbered 15, after V lost 4 bases and J lost 2 bases. The CDR3 totals 19 residues. CDR3 sequence (DNA): TGTGCCAGCAGCTCCGTTAGGGGACAGGGGGTTAACAGAAACTATGGCTACACCTTC. This encodes CASSSVRGQGVNRNYGYTF. The variable domain in full, with the rest retrieved from reference TRBV11-2 and TRBJ1-2, is EAGVAQSPRYKIIEKRQSVAFWCNPISGHATLYWYQQILGQGPKLLIQFQNNGVVDDSQLPKDRFSAERLKGVDSTLKIQPAKLEDSAVYLCASSSVRGQGVNRNYGYTFGSGTRLTVV.

CDR3 loop: CASSRTSGVGNAYNEQFF. CDR3 nucleotide sequence: TGTGCCAGCAGTCGGACTAGCGGGGTCGGGAACGCGTACAATGAGCAGTTCTTC. The chain combines TRBV6-6 with TRBJ2-1, with 12 bases fitting TRBD2. Per germline, CDR1 MNHNY and CDR2 SVGAGI (reference sequence). After removal of 5 bases from V and 4 bases from J, the junction contained 12 bases not matched to a gene. The CDR3 is made up of 18 amino acids.

This chain connects TRBV12-5 to TRBJ2-2; D remains unclear. V gave up 4 bases and J gave up 5 bases, with 8 bases separating them. Germline values: CDR1 LGHNT, CDR2 FRNRAP. This CDR3 is built from 13 residues. The CDR3 coding sequence is TGTGCTAGTGGTTCCCCCGTTACCGGGGAGCTGTTTTTT. Amino acids: CASGSPVTGELFF.

A note on this clone: The same CDR3 arises from other DNA sequences in this sample as well. CDR3 bases: TGTGCCAGCTCACCCGGAGTAAACTATGGCTACACCTTC. This encodes CASSPGVNYGYTF. The rearrangement links TRBV18 to TRBJ1-2; D is unclear. CDR1 and CDR2 from the germline V gene are KGHSH and LQKENI. The V gene lost 3 bases and the J gene lost 2 bases, with 7 bases spanning the gap. The CDR3 spans 13 residues. Complete variable domain (other parts from reference TRBV18 and TRBJ1-2): NAGVMQNPRHLVRRRGQEARLRCSPMKGHSHVYWYRQLPEEGLKFMVYLQKENIIDESGMPKERFSAEFPKEGPSILRIQQVVRGDSAAYFCASSPGVNYGYTFGSGTRLTVV.

The J gene is TRBJ1-2, the V gene TRBV2; 8 bases map to TRBD1. Germline V lookup: CDR1 SNHLY, CDR2 FYNNEI. Trimming removed 6 bases from V and 4 bases from J; junction bases left unmatched: 7. The CDR3 is 14 amino acids. The CDR3 reads CASRNGQGPYGYTF. In DNA, the CDR3 is TGTGCCAGCAGGAATGGACAGGGCCCCTATGGCTACACCTTC.

The chain is built from TRBV18 and TRBJ2-2, with TRBD2 matching 13 bases. The germline V gene encodes CDR1 KGHSH and CDR2 LQKENI. V lost 4 bases and J lost 6; bases outside the gene matches: 5. The CDR3 is made up of 16 amino acids. The CDR3 DNA is TGTGCCAGCTCACTTGGGACTAGCGGGACCCCCGGGGAGCTGTTTTTT. It codes for CASSLGTSGTPGELFF.

CDR3 sequence: CASSRGLAALHEQYF. The CDR3 nucleotides are TGTGCCAGCAGCCGAGGACTAGCGGCCCTCCACGAGCAGTACTTC. The V call is TRBV6-5, the J call TRBJ2-7, with 10 positions matching TRBD2. The germline gives CDR1 MNHEY, CDR2 SVGAGI. V dropped 6 bases and J dropped 5; count of bases not matched to a gene: 10. The CDR3 covers 15 residues.

This clone appeared a few times. This sequence joins TRBV19 and TRBJ1-5; no firm D call. Trimming left V 3 bases short and J 6 bases short, with 15 bases between. This CDR3 has 15 residues. Germline CDR1 is LNHDA and CDR2 is SQIVND (reference sequence). The DNA for the CDR3 is TGTGCCAGTAGTATTGGACGGACTGCGAGTCAGCCCCAGCATTTT. Translated: CASSIGRTASQPQHF.

This clone was observed a single time. V gene TRBV6-5 combines with J gene TRBJ1-2; D perhaps matches TRBD1 (5 bases). Between the trimmed V and J ends, which lost 6 bases and 8 bases, there was a span of 22 bases. This CDR3 region has 15 residues. Per germline, CDR1 MNHEY and CDR2 SVGAGI. CDR3 DNA: TGTGCCAGCAGCCTAAACCCACAAGGGGCGGGAGGCTACACCTTC. Residues: CASSLNPQGAGGYTF.

The chain recombines TRBV6-5 with TRBJ2-7, with 8 bases fitting TRBD1. Germline V gene data show CDR1 as MNHEY and CDR2 as SVGAGI. V shed 8 bases, J shed 3 bases, and the junction held 12 bases outside the gene matches. This CDR3 is built from 15 residues. The CDR3 DNA follows: TGTGCCAGCCTCGAAAATAGACAGGGGTACTACGAGCAGTACTTC. Residues: CASLENRQGYYEQYF.

V is TRBV19 and J is TRBJ2-3, with 7 nucleotides matching TRBD1. Germline lookup yields CDR1 LNHDA and CDR2 SQIVND (reference sequence). This CDR3 comprises 12 residues. J gave up 5 bases and V 6 bases, and 2 bases lay outside the gene matches. CDR3 residues: CASSPGGDTQYF. The CDR3, as DNA: TGTGCCAGTAGCCCAGGGGGAGATACGCAGTATTTT.

J is TRBJ1-5 and V is TRBV24-1; 10 nucleotides line up with TRBD1. The CDR3 is made up of 18 amino acids. The V gene's germline CDR1 is KGHDR and CDR2 SFDVKD. V shed 3 bases and J 1 base; nucleotides not matched to a gene: 8. The CDR3 DNA reads TGTGCCACCAGTGATAGGATGGGACAGGGGTTAAGCAATCAGCCCCAGCATTTT. Amino acid sequence: CATSDRMGQGLSNQPQHF.

This chain links TRBV7-8 with TRBJ2-7; D possibly corresponds to TRBD1 (5 bases). V lost 5 bases, J lost 2 bases, and 13 bases lay in between. The germline V gene has CDR1 SGHVS and CDR2 FQNEAQ. This CDR3 contains 14 residues. CDR3 in DNA: TGTGCCAGCAGCCCATCCCAGGACACCTACGAGCAGTACTTC. Translated, it gives CASSPSQDTYEQYF.

The chain uses TRBV6-1 and TRBJ1-6; TRBD1 is a possible D gene (6 bases). Trimming pared 1 base from V and 7 bases from J, leaving 14 bases between. CDR3 length: 16 residues. The germline V gene encodes CDR1 MNHNS and CDR2 SASEGT. The CDR3 sequence: CASSEVGTSGNSPLHF. DNA of the CDR3: TGTGCCAGCAGTGAAGTGGGGACAAGTGGGAATTCACCCCTCCACTTT.

The chain joins TRBV5-4 to TRBJ2-3, with 7 bases fitting TRBD2. CDR1 is SGHNT, CDR2 YYREEE, per germline (reference sequence). The V segment lost 2 bases and the J segment 1 base; nucleotides outside the gene matches: 1. The CDR3 consists of 14 residues. CDR3 sequence (DNA): TGTGCCAGCAGCTTTGGGAGGGGCACAGATACGCAGTATTTT. Its translation: CASSFGRGTDTQYF.

The chain has TRBV30 and TRBJ2-5; possible D gene TRBD2, 5 bases. The CDR3 sequence is 14 residues long. Germline CDR1 and CDR2: GTSNPN and SVGIG (reference sequence). Trimming took 2 bases from V and 5 from J, leaving 15 bases between them. CDR3 DNA sequence: TGTGCCTGGAGTAGAGGACTGAGTAGGGAGACCCAGTACTTC. It yields the protein CAWSRGLSRETQYF.

J is TRBJ2-7 and V is TRBV4-2, with 14 positions matching TRBD2. The V gene end was trimmed by 2 bases and the J gene end by 5 bases; junction bases not matched to a gene: 5. The CDR3 runs to 16 residues. Looked up from germline, CDR1 is LGHNA and CDR2 is YNFKEQ. CDR3 in amino acids: CASSQTGLAGVHEQYF. CDR3 sequence (DNA): TGTGCCAGCAGCCAAACGGGACTAGCGGGAGTACACGAGCAGTACTTC.